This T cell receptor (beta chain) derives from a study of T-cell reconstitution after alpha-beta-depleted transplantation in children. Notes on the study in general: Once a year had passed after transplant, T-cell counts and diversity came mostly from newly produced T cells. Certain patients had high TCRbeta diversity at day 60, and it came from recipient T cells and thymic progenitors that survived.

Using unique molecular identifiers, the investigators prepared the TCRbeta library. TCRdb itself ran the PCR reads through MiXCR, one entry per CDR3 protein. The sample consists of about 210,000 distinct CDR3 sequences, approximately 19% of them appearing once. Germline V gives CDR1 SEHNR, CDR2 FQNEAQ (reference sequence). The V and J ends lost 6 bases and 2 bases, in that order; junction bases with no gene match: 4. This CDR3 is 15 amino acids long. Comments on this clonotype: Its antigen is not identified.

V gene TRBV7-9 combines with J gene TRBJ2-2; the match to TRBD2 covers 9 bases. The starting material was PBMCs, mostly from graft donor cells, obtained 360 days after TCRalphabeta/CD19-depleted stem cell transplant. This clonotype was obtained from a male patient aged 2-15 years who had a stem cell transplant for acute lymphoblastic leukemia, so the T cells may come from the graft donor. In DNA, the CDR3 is TGTGCCAGCAGATCGGGACTAGCTAACACCGGGGAGCTGTTTTTT. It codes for CASRSGLANTGELFF.